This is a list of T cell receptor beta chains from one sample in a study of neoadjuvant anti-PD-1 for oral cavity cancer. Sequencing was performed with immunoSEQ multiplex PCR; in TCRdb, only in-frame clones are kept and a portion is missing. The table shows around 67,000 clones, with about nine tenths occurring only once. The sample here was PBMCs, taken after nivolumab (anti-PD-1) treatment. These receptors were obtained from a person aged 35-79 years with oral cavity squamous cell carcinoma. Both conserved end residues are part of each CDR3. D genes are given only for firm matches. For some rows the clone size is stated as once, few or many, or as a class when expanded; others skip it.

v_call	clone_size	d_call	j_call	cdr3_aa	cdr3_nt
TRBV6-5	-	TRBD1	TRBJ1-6	CASSYSRTGDSPLHF	TGTGCCAGCAGTTACTCAAGGACAGGGGATTCACCCCTCCACTTT
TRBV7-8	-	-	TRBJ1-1	CASSLGRRNTEAFF	TGTGCCAGCAGCTTGGGGAGGAGGAACACTGAAGCTTTCTTT
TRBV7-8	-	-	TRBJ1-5	CASSFSTSNQPQHF	TGTGCCAGCAGCTTCTCTACAAGCAATCAGCCCCAGCATTTT
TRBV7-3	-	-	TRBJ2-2	CASSLNSRSNTGELFF	TGTGCCAGCAGCTTAAATTCGCGGTCGAACACCGGGGAGCTGTTTTTT
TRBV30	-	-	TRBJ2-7	CAWGEDGYEQYF	TGTGCCTGGGGGGAGGACGGCTACGAGCAGTACTTC
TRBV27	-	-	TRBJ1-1	CASSLGGGDLIEAFF	TGTGCCAGCAGTTTAGGGGGTGGGGATTTGATTGAAGCTTTCTTT
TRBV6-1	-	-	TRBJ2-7	CASSEHLYEQYF	TGTGCCAGCAGTGAACATCTCTACGAGCAGTACTTC
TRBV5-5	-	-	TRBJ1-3	CASTARRVFGNTIYF	TGTGCCAGCACCGCCAGACGGGTTTTTGGAAACACCATATATTTT
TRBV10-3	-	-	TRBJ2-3	CAISDYVSTDTQYF	TGTGCCATCTCAGACTATGTTTCCACAGATACGCAGTATTTT
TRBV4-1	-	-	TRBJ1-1	CASSQVWGDPNTEAFF	TGCGCCAGCAGCCAAGTTTGGGGGGACCCGAACACTGAAGCTTTCTTT
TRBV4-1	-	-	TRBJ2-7	CASSPTGQSYEQYF	TGCGCCAGCAGCCCGACAGGACAGTCCTACGAGCAGTACTTC
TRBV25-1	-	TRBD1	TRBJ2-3	CASSPPGTAVDTQYF	TGTGCCAGCAGTCCACCCGGGACAGCCGTAGATACGCAGTATTTT
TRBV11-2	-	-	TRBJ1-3	CASSSPRSGNTIYF	TGTGCCAGCAGCTCCCCGAGGAGTGGAAACACCATATATTTT
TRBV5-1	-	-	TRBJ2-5	CASSSLGFGETQYF	TGCGCCAGCAGCTCCTTAGGATTCGGAGAGACCCAGTACTTC
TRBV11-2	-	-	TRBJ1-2	CASSFRFIDGYTF	TGTGCCAGCAGCTTCAGGTTTATCGATGGCTACACCTTC
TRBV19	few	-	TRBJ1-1	CASSIAPWGNTEAFF	TGTGCCAGTAGTATAGCCCCGTGGGGTAACACTGAAGCTTTCTTT
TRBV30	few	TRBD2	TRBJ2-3	CAWKLAFGTDTQYF	TGTGCCTGGAAACTAGCGTTTGGGACAGATACGCAGTATTTT
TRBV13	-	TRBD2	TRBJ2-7	CASSFHVAGIYEQYF	TGTGCCAGCAGCTTCCATGTAGCGGGAATCTACGAGCAGTACTTC
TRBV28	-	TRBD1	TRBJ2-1	CASRTGQGQGPYEQFF	TGTGCCAGCAGAACAGGTCAGGGACAGGGTCCATATGAGCAGTTCTTC
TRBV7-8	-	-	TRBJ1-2	CASSLDPRRGYTF	TGTGCCAGCAGCTTAGACCCTCGGAGAGGCTACACCTTC
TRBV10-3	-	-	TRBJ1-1	CAISESKQDTEAFF	TGTGCCATCAGTGAGTCGAAACAGGACACTGAAGCTTTCTTT
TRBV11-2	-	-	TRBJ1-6	CASSPLRGPLRALHF	TGTGCCAGCAGCCCGCTCCGGGGGCCTCTTAGGGCCCTCCACTTT
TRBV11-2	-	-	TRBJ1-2	CASSTRTTGYGYTF	TGTGCCAGCAGCACCCGAACGACAGGCTATGGCTACACCTTC
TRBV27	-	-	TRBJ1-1	CASSFWGRINTEAFF	TGTGCCAGCAGTTTCTGGGGGCGGATAAACACTGAAGCTTTCTTT
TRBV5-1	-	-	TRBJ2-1	CASSLVTASYNEQFF	TGCGCCAGCAGCTTGGTAACAGCCTCCTACAATGAGCAGTTCTTC
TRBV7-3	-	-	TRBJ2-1	CASSTGSYNEQFF	TGTGCCAGCAGCACCGGCTCCTACAATGAGCAGTTCTTC
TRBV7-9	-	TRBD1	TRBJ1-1	CASRDKQGSANTEAFF	TGTGCCAGCAGAGACAAACAGGGGAGCGCGAACACTGAAGCTTTCTTT
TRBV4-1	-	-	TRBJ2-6	CASSQGQVVSGANVLTF	TGCGCCAGCAGCCAAGGACAGGTCGTCTCTGGGGCCAACGTCCTGACTTTC
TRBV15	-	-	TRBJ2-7	CATSRGRGGYEQYF	TGTGCCACCAGCAGAGGTCGGGGAGGCTACGAGCAGTACTTC
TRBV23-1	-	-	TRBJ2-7	CANGDELATEQYF	TGCGCCAACGGGGACGAGCTAGCGACCGAGCAGTACTTC
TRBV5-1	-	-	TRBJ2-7	CASSLEEGLSYEQYF	TGCGCCAGCAGCTTGGAGGAGGGTCTTTCCTACGAGCAGTACTTC
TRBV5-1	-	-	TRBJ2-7	CASSLGGASYEQYF	TGCGCCAGCAGCTTGGGCGGGGCGAGCTACGAGCAGTACTTC
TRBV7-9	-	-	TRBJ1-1	CASSQYWSVGGTEAFF	TGTGCCAGCAGCCAATACTGGTCCGTGGGCGGTACTGAAGCTTTCTTT
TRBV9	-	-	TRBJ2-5	CASSPQGLQETQYF	TGTGCCAGCAGCCCCCAGGGTCTACAAGAGACCCAGTACTTC
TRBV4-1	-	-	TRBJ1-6	CASSQQPGLDNSPLHF	TGCGCCAGCAGCCAACAGCCTGGCCTCGATAATTCACCCCTCCACTTT
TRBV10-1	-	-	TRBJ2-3	CASSEGGRDTQYF	TGCGCCAGCAGTGAAGGTGGCAGGGATACGCAGTATTTT
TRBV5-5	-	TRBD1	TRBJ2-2	CASSLALQGRVTGELFF	TGTGCCAGCAGCTTGGCCTTACAGGGGAGAGTCACCGGGGAGCTGTTTTTT
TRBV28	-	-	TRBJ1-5	CASSPHSSANNQPQHF	TGTGCCAGCAGTCCCCATAGTTCGGCAAACAATCAGCCCCAGCATTTT
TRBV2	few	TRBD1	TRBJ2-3	CASSESWTGAEDTQYF	TGTGCCAGCAGTGAAAGTTGGACAGGGGCGGAAGATACGCAGTATTTT
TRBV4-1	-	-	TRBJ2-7	CASSPAGISKHEQYF	TGCGCCAGCAGCCCCGCCGGGATCTCCAAGCACGAGCAGTACTTC
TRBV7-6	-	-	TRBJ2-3	CASSLGSSSTDTQYF	TGTGCCAGCAGCTTGGGCTCTTCTAGCACAGATACGCAGTATTTT
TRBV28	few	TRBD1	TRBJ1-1	CASSLSGFRGRIMNTEAFF	TGTGCCAGCAGTTTATCTGGATTTAGGGGGCGGATAATGAACACTGAAGCTTTCTTT
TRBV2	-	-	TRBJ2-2	CASSDDGLGMGDTGELFF	TGTGCCAGCAGTGATGATGGGCTGGGAATGGGGGACACCGGGGAGCTGTTTTTT
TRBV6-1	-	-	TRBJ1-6	CASSEGLSVSLHF	TGTGCCAGCAGTGAAGGATTGAGTGTTTCCCTCCACTTT
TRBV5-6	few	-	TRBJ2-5	CASSLYTVVQETQYF	TGTGCCAGCAGCTTGTATACTGTAGTCCAAGAGACCCAGTACTTC
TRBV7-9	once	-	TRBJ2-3	CASSTRQEFTDTQYF	TGTGCCAGCAGCACCCGACAGGAATTCACAGATACGCAGTATTTT
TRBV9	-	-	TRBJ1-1	CASSVTWGTEAFF	TGTGCCAGCAGCGTAACGTGGGGCACTGAAGCTTTCTTT
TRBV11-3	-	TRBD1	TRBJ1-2	CASSLGTGQGHGYTF	TGTGCCAGCAGCTTAGGAACGGGACAGGGCCATGGCTACACCTTC
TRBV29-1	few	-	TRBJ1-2	CSITQVLYGYTF	TGCAGCATCACACAGGTCCTGTATGGCTACACCTTC
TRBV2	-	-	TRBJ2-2	CASSEGVEGELFF	TGTGCCAGCAGTGAAGGGGTAGAGGGGGAGCTGTTTTTT
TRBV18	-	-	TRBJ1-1	CASSPLGSQNTEAFF	TGTGCCAGCTCACCTTTAGGTAGTCAGAACACTGAAGCTTTCTTT